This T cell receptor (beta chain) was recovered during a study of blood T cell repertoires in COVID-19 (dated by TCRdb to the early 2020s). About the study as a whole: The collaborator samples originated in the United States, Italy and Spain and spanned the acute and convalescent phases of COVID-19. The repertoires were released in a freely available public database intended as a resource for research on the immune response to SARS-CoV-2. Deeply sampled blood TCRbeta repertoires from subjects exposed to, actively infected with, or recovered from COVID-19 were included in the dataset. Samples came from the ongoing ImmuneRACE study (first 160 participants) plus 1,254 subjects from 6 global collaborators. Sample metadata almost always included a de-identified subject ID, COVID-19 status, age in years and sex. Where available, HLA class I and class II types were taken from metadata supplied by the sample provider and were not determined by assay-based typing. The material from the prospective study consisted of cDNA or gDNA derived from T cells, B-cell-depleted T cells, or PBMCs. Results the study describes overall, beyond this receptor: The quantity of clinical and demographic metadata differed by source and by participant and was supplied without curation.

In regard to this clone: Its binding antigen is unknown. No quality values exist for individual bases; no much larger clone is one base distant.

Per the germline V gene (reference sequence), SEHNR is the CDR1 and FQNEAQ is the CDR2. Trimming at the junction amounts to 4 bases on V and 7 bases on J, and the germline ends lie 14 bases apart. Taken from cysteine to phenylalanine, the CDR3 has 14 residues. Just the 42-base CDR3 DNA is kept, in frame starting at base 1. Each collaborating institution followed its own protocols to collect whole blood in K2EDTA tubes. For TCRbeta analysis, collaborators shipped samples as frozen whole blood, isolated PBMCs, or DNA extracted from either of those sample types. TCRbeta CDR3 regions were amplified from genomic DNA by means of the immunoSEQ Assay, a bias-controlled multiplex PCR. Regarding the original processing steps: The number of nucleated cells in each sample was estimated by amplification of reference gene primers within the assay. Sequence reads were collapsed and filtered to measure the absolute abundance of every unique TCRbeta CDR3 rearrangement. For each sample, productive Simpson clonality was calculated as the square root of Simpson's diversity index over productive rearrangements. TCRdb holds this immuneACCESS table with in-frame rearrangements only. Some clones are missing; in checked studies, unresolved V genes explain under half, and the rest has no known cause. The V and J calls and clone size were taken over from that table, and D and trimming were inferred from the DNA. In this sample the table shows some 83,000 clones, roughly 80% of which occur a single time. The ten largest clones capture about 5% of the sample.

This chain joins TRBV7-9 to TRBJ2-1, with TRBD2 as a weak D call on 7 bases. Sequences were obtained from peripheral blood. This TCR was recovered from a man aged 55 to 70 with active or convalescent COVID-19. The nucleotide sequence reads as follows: TGTGCCAGCAGCTCTCGCCGGGGGGCGAATGAGCAGTTCTTC. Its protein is CASSSRRGANEQFF. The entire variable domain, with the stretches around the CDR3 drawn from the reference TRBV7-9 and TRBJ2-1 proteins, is DTGVSQNPRHKITKRGQNVTFRCDPISEHNRLYWYRQTLGQGPEFLTYFQNEAQLEKSRLLSDRFSAERPKGSFSTLEIQRTEQGDSAMYLCASSSRRGANEQFFGPGTRLTVL.